This is a list of T cell receptor beta chains from one sample in a study of tumour-infiltrating T cells in Burkitt lymphoma. Clones were sequenced by immunoSEQ multiplex PCR, and TCRdb holds only the in-frame ones, with some missing. The sample holds about 5,600 clones, about 16% seen once. Sequencing was performed on tumor tissue. The origin of the receptors is a human donor with diffuse large B-cell lymphoma. The CDR3 runs from the conserved cysteine through the conserved F or W. Clone sizes are given selectively: once, few, many, or a class where the clone is expanded.

V	size	CDR3
TRBV9	-	CASSQSGGGGYTF
TRBV9	-	CASSVGDERYGYTF
TRBV4-1	-	CASSIGTARTQYF
TRBV5-1	-	CASSLGQGRGAFF
TRBV7-2	few	CASSSSGRTGELFF
TRBV6-6	-	CASSYSRTYSNQPQHF
TRBV15	few	CATSRDRGGETQYF
TRBV6-5	-	CASSYQGNEKLFF
TRBV6-1	-	CASSLFETTEAFF
TRBV29-1	few	CSVDSYGYTF
TRBV10-2	-	CASSVGPGTSSGNTIYF
TRBV5-4	-	CASSLAPGTSGIEQFF
TRBV14	-	CASSQNRVNEKLFF
TRBV19	few	CASSLGLGHYEQYF
TRBV29-1	-	CSVGGTGANVLTF
TRBV4-2	-	CASSPYRGMYEQYF
TRBV7-7	-	CASSPSSGANVLTF
TRBV7-6	-	CASSPGPNYEQYF
TRBV6-1	few	CASSEVDGKDTQYF
TRBV5-4	-	CASSPGDRGNTGELFF
TRBV4-2	few	CASSLAGQGEQYF
TRBV4-2	few	CASSQNRDTQETQYF
TRBV28	-	CASSELAGGQTPYNEQFF
TRBV6-1	-	CASGGGYEKLFF
TRBV27	few	CASGGHNRGGGYTF
TRBV2	-	CASSADLPTSTDTQYF
TRBV2	-	CASSEQGGRSNQPQHF
TRBV11-3	-	CASSLGGKPYEQYF
TRBV5-5	-	CASSSTGFNTGELFF
TRBV29-1	few	CSVLAGGLFSTDTQYF
TRBV2	-	CASNTPGQQNYGYTF
TRBV28	-	CASSTGDGSYEQYF
TRBV28	-	CASSLSAGRGFQPQHF
TRBV28	-	CASSGSGQGAGETQYF
TRBV30	-	CACPREGDYGYTF
TRBV6-5	once	CASRRGRNSPLHF
TRBV19	-	CASSIGQGASEQYF
TRBV7-3	-	CASSRTGTGPPHGTEAFF
TRBV28	-	CASLRESRNEQYF
TRBV28	few	CASSLMRGKNYGYTF
TRBV29-1	-	CSVEKAINTEAFF
TRBV27	few	CASSFGLAGVYEQYF
TRBV28	-	CASSIPPARGGYYNEQFF
TRBV29-1	few	CSVGGQLYEQYF
TRBV30	few	CAWSRGNTGELFF
TRBV4-2	-	CASSQDRYEQYF
TRBV6-6	-	CASSYSERIADTQYF